This T cell receptor beta chain was profiled in a study of OX40 agonist ivuxolimab in advanced cancers. Study observations and caveats: Partial responders treated at 0.1-3.0 mg/kg exhibited clonal expansion among the lowest measured.

Baseline was the first blood sampling point, followed by cycle 4 day 1 and cycle 7 day 1. About this clone itself: Antigen: not known.

V shed 2 bases and J 10 bases; nucleotides not matched to a gene: 10. CDR3 length: 15 residues. CDR1 is MDHEN, CDR2 SYDVKM, per germline. Sequencing used immunoSEQ multiplex PCR; TCRdb keeps in-frame clones, though not all of them. Of approximately 60,000 clones listed, roughly 80% are singletons. The V and J genes are TRBV28 and TRBJ1-4, with TRBD1 matching 7 bases. This specimen was CD4+ or CD8+ T cells sorted from blood, taken in a trial of the OX40 agonist ivuxolimab. The receptor was derived from an adult with an advanced solid tumor such as melanoma, head and neck, liver or kidney cancer. The CDR3 region is CASSLGDRVGGKLFF. The CDR3 nucleotides are TGTGCCAGCAGTTTAGGCGACAGGGTGGGCGGAAAACTGTTTTTT.